This T cell receptor beta chain is from a study of T cell repertoires in cytomegalovirus infection. Comment on this clonotype: As yet, its antigen is unknown.

One entry per CDR3 protein results from TCRdb running MiXCR on the reads. This table has 100,000 or so distinct CDR3 sequences, around a quarter appearing once. Study results and limitations: HLA-C-restricted CMV clonotypes gave the most frequent clonotype in two of eight donors.

Sequencing was done on a sample of CD8+ T cells from PBMCs. This sequence was found in a human donor in good health (CMV status not recorded). Some clones in this sample may be carry-over from other donors' samples.

CDR3 residues: CASSEAPQGAAEQYF. DNA for the CDR3: TGTGCCAGCAGTGAAGCGCCCCAGGGGGCGGCCGAGCAGTACTTC. V is TRBV2 and J is TRBJ2-7; 8 bases match TRBD1. Germline assignment: CDR1 SNHLY and CDR2 FYNNEI. V was clipped by 0 bases and J by 6 bases; unmatched bases: 7. The CDR3 runs to 15 residues.